These 20 T cell receptor beta chains share one sample of origin, sequenced in a study of T-cell memory formation after mild COVID-19. TCRdb reanalysed the 5' RACE reads using MiXCR and keeps one entry per CDR3 protein. Seen here are 120,000 or so distinct CDR3 sequences, approximately 17% observed once, and the top ten hold 5.2%. Sequencing used PBMCs or a T cell subset sorted from them (not recorded which). Receptor source: a young man who had mild COVID-19 (a few samples of this study predate the infection). Cell type and time point are not known.

The V gene is TRBV5-1, the J gene TRBJ2-7; D remains ambiguous. V lost 2 bases to trimming and J lost 2 bases, with 2 bases between them. CDR1 is SGHRS and CDR2 is YFSETQ in the germline V gene. CDR3 length: 11 residues. The CDR3 DNA reads TGCGCCAGCAGCTTTCCCTACGAGCAGTACTTC. Its protein product is CASSFPYEQYF.

This chain connects TRBV7-9 to TRBJ2-1; 7 bases are shared with TRBD1. V was pared by 3 bases and J by 7 bases, with 0 bases of the junction left unmatched. Germline V gene sequence: CDR1 SEHNR, CDR2 FQNEAQ (reference sequence). The CDR3 has 12 residues. This CDR3 is CASSLTGNEQFF. The CDR3, as DNA: TGTGCCAGCAGCTTGACAGGGAATGAGCAGTTCTTC.

In nucleotides, the CDR3 is TGTGCCAGCAGTCGAACGAGGGACTATACCTATGGCTACACCTTC. It yields the protein CASSRTRDYTYGYTF. The rearrangement links TRBV11-2 to TRBJ1-2, with D perhaps TRBD1 (5 bases). The CDR3 is 15 residues long. From germline, CDR1 is SGHAT and CDR2 FQNNGV. The germline V and J ends were trimmed by 6 bases and 4 bases, with 18 bases remaining between them.

This clonotype was recorded many times. The chain links TRBV6-5 to TRBJ2-6; D may be TRBD2 (6 bases). The CDR3 loop spans 18 amino acids. Germline V lookup: CDR1 MNHEY, CDR2 SVGAGI. Trimming removed 1 base from V and 1 base from J, with 14 bases in between. CDR3 DNA sequence: TGTGCCAGCAGTTACTTTGCCGGGGGTCCGTCTGGGGCCAACGTCCTGACTTTC. Protein: CASSYFAGGPSGANVLTF.

The rearrangement uses TRBV5-1 and TRBJ2-7; either TRBD1 or TRBD2 may supply D (5 bases each). The CDR3 loop spans 14 amino acids. Germline values: CDR1 SGHRS, CDR2 YFSETQ. V lost 4 bases and J 2 bases, leaving 13 bases between the germline ends. CDR3 protein: CASSAGTGTYEQYF. CDR3 DNA: TGCGCCAGCAGCGCCGGGACGGGAACCTACGAGCAGTACTTC.

This clonotype was seen a handful of times. V and J are TRBV7-9 and TRBJ2-5, with no clear D. Germline V lookup: CDR1 SEHNR, CDR2 FQNEAQ (reference sequence). The CDR3 consists of 13 residues. Trimming took off 1 base at V and 5 bases at J, with 8 bases between the two ends. The CDR3 DNA follows: TGTGCCAGCAGCTTAGAAGGCCCGGAGACCCAGTACTTC. This sequence encodes CASSLEGPETQYF.

The chain employs TRBV4-2 and TRBJ2-5; D gene uncertain. The CDR3 spans 13 residues. Trimming took 3 bases from V and 5 from J, leaving 10 bases between them. Germline-derived CDR1 and CDR2 are LGHNA and YNFKEQ. CDR3 protein: CASSQPSGETQYF. The DNA of the CDR3 is TGTGCCAGCAGCCAGCCCTCGGGCGAGACCCAGTACTTC.

The J gene is TRBJ2-7, the V gene TRBV6-5; 9 bases match TRBD2. CDR1 and CDR2 from the germline V gene are MNHEY and SVGAGI. This CDR3 contains 16 residues. V was clipped by 2 bases and J by 2 bases; unmatched bases: 7. CDR3 DNA sequence: TGTGCCAGCAGTTACAACCGGGTAGCGGGAGCCTACGAGCAGTACTTC. It encodes CASSYNRVAGAYEQYF.

This clonotype showed up just a few times. The chain uses TRBV12-3 or TRBV12-4 and TRBJ1-2; 8 nucleotides agree with TRBD1. Trimming removed 5 bases from V and 6 bases from J; junction bases left unmatched: 14. CDR3 length: 16 amino acids. CDR3 sequence reads: CASSPRDRLGMDGYTF. The CDR3 nucleotides are TGTGCCAGCAGTCCCCGGGACAGGTTGGGTATGGATGGCTACACCTTC.

The chain employs TRBV6-5 and TRBJ2-5, with no clear D. V shed 0 bases and J shed 1 base, with 3 bases lying between them. Germline V CDR1 and CDR2: MNHEY, SVGAGI. The CDR3 length is 13 residues. The DNA for the CDR3 is TGTGCCAGCAGTTACTCCCCCCAAGAGACCCAGTACTTC. Protein product: CASSYSPQETQYF.

In this sample, this clonotype turned up a few times. The chain employs TRBV6-5 and TRBJ2-6; D call uncertain. This CDR3 has 15 residues. Germline assignment: CDR1 MNHEY and CDR2 SVGAGI. V was trimmed by 0 bases and J by 4 bases, leaving 7 bases between them. CDR3 region: CASSYSSSGANVLTF. CDR3 nucleotides: TGTGCCAGCAGTTACTCGAGCTCAGGGGCCAACGTCCTGACTTTC.

The chain recombines TRBV5-6 with TRBJ2-3; D may be TRBD1 or TRBD2 (5 bases each). The CDR3 runs to 12 residues. Germline CDR1 is SGHDT and CDR2 is YYEEEE. V shed 1 base and J shed 9 bases, with 9 bases lying between them. The CDR3 reads CASSLPGDTQYF. Written as DNA, the CDR3 is TGTGCCAGCAGCTTGCCCGGGGACACGCAGTATTTT.

V is TRBV20-1 and J is TRBJ1-1; D gene unclear. The V gene lost 2 bases and the J gene lost 0 bases, with 10 bases spanning the gap. The CDR3 totals 14 residues. Looked up from germline, CDR1 is DFQATT and CDR2 is SNEGSKA (reference sequence). The CDR3 is CSARTGSMNTEAFF. The CDR3 bases are TGCAGTGCTAGAACCGGGAGCATGAACACTGAAGCTTTCTTT.

About this clonotype: Germline and junction disagree at one end, which may indicate a read error. V gene TRBV12-3 or TRBV12-4 combines with J gene TRBJ1-1; D call uncertain. The CDR3 extends over 14 amino acids. For the CDR3, the DNA is TGTGCCAGCAGTTTCGGTCGCCGGAACACTGAAGCCTTCTTT. This encodes CASSFGRRNTEAFF.

This chain joins TRBV5-1 and TRBJ2-3; possibly TRBD2 for D (6 bases). This CDR3 spans 15 amino acids. Trimming took off 6 bases at V and 2 bases at J, with 16 bases between the two ends. Per germline, CDR1 SGHRS and CDR2 YFSETQ. In DNA form, the CDR3 reads TGCGCCAGCACATTTGTGGGGGACTCCACAGATACGCAGTATTTT. As protein: CASTFVGDSTDTQYF.

This clonotype occurred a few times. The J gene is TRBJ1-6, the V gene TRBV5-1; possibly TRBD1 for D (6 bases). The length of the CDR3 is 17 residues. V dropped 3 bases and J dropped 0 bases, with 13 bases sitting between them. Germline values: CDR1 SGHRS, CDR2 YFSETQ. CDR3 DNA: TGCGCCAGCAGCTCACAGGGACCCAGCTCCTATAATTCACCCCTCCACTTT. Encoded protein: CASSSQGPSSYNSPLHF.

This clonotype has ten or more counts. V gene TRBV7-9 combines with J gene TRBJ2-5, with TRBD1 as a possible D gene (6 bases). CDR3 length: 14 amino acids. Germline V CDR1 and CDR2: SEHNR, FQNEAQ (reference sequence). V lost 4 bases to trimming and J lost 1 base, with 10 bases between them. CDR3 loop: CASSYGQSQETQYF. CDR3 nucleotides: TGTGCCAGCAGCTACGGACAGTCCCAAGAGACCCAGTACTTC.

The chain uses TRBV4-2 and TRBJ1-2, with D uncertain. Trimming left V 0 bases short and J 8 bases short, with 13 bases between. Germline CDR1 reads LGHNA; CDR2 reads YNFKEQ. The CDR3 covers 14 residues. The CDR3 is CASSQEKDGWGYTF. CDR3 in DNA: TGTGCCAGCAGCCAAGAAAAGGACGGGTGGGGCTACACCTTC.

The sample holds a few counts of this clonotype. This sequence joins TRBV28 and TRBJ2-7, with 8 positions matching TRBD2. The germline CDR1 and CDR2 sequences are MDHEN and SYDVKM. The CDR3 has 11 residues. The ends lost 8 bases at V and 7 bases at J; junction bases unmatched: 4. This CDR3 is CASGGGGEQYV. The CDR3 bases are TGTGCCAGCGGTGGCGGGGGGGAGCAGTACGTC.

The rearrangement joins TRBV11-2 to TRBJ2-2, with TRBD1 matching 9 bases. This CDR3 spans 16 amino acids. V lost 6 bases to trimming and J lost 1 base; unmatched junction nucleotides: 6. Germline V lookup: CDR1 SGHAT, CDR2 FQNNGV. CDR3 in amino acids: CASSKRDRVNTGELFF. Here the CDR3 DNA reads TGTGCCAGCAGTAAAAGGGACAGGGTGAACACCGGGGAGCTGTTTTTT.